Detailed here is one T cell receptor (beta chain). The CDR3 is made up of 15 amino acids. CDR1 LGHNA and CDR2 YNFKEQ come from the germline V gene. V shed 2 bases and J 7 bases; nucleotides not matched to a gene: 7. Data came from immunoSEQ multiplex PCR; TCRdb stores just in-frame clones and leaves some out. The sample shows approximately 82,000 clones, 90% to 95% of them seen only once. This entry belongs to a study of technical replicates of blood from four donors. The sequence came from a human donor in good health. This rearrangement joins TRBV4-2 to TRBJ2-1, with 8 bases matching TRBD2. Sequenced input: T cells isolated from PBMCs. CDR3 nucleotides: TGTGCCAGCAGCCAACCGGGACTAGTAATGAATGAGCAGTTCTTC. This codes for CASSQPGLVMNEQFF.